The clone carrying this T cell receptor beta chain was seen at least ten times. Uncontrolled infections, other autoimmune diseases, pregnancy or lactation barred patients from enrollment. CDR1 and CDR2 from the germline V gene are ENHRY and SYGVKD. With 5 bases clipped from V and 3 bases from J, the junction kept 6 bases outside the gene matches. The CDR3 length is 15 residues. The data were taken from a study of Graves' ophthalmopathy and Graves' hyperthyroidism. RNA transcripts provided the template for amplifying TCR beta CDR3 regions. Second-round multiplex PCR followed a first-round RT-PCR using HTBI primers. TCRdb reanalysed the multiplex PCR reads using MiXCR and keeps one entry per CDR3 protein. The table lists about 640,000 distinct CDR3 sequences, 35% to 50% of them singletons.

The receptor comes from an adult man with Graves' ophthalmopathy. Sequencing was done on a sample of peripheral blood. The chain combines TRBV10-3 with TRBJ1-2, with 10 bases aligning to TRBD1. CDR3 in amino acids: CAISSTGGADYGYTF. Written as DNA, the CDR3 is TGTGCCATCAGTTCGACAGGGGGCGCGGACTATGGCTACACCTTC.